The rows below give T cell receptor beta chains drawn from one sample of a study of persistence of HIV-infected CD4 T cells. Antigens of these TCRs are unknown. The repertoire was sequenced with immunoSEQ multiplex PCR; TCRdb's copy has only in-frame clones and lacks some. The data show 35,000 to 55,000 clones, roughly nine tenths seen once. The sequencing here drew on CD4+ T cells sorted from PBMCs after roughly 18-hour stimulation, taken from a patient who received antiretroviral therapy. The receptor source for this set is an adult man with HIV who was CMV-seropositive. The CDR3 runs from the conserved cysteine through the conserved F or W. Each record gives: CDR3 protein, CDR3 DNA, clone size, J gene, D gene, V gene. A D gene is named only where the DNA matches it firmly. The size of a clone is reported for some rows only, either as once, few or many, or as a class for expanded clones.

CDR3: CASSVGPGGNEQFF; DNA: TGTGCCAGCAGCGTAGGCCCAGGGGGGAATGAGCAGTTCTTC; size: once; J: TRBJ2-1; D: .; V: TRBV9
CDR3: CASSQDHQGISGYTF; DNA: TGTGCCAGCAGCCAAGATCACCAGGGGATAAGTGGCTACACCTTC; size: few; J: TRBJ1-2; D: .; V: TRBV4-2
CDR3: CASGTGQGYNSPLHF; DNA: TGTGCCAGCGGCACCGGACAGGGTTACAATTCACCCCTCCACTTT; size: few; J: TRBJ1-6; D: TRBD1; V: TRBV6-5
CDR3: CASSVAGNTEAFF; DNA: TGTGCCAGCAGCGTAGCGGGGAACACTGAAGCTTTCTTT; size: .; J: TRBJ1-1; D: .; V: TRBV9
CDR3: CASSQEGDSNQPQHF; DNA: TGCGCCAGCAGCCAAGAAGGTGACAGCAATCAGCCCCAGCATTTT; size: once; J: TRBJ1-5; D: .; V: TRBV4-1
CDR3: CASRHTGGTEAFF; DNA: TGTGCCAGCAGGCACACAGGGGGCACTGAAGCTTTCTTT; size: .; J: TRBJ1-1; D: TRBD1; V: TRBV5-8
CDR3: CASSLHKGTEAFF; DNA: TGTGCCAGCAGCCTACACAAGGGCACTGAAGCTTTCTTT; size: few; J: TRBJ1-1; D: .; V: TRBV28
CDR3: CASSQQTENTEAFF; DNA: TGTGCCAGCTCACAACAGACAGAGAACACTGAAGCTTTCTTT; size: .; J: TRBJ1-1; D: .; V: TRBV18
CDR3: CASSTPGQGNYGYTF; DNA: TGTGCCAGCAGTACGCCGGGACAGGGAAACTATGGCTACACCTTC; size: .; J: TRBJ1-2; D: TRBD1; V: TRBV6-5
CDR3: CASSIGEKLFF; DNA: TGTGCCAGTAGTATTGGGGAAAAACTGTTTTTT; size: .; J: TRBJ1-4; D: .; V: TRBV19
CDR3: CASSLAGQKNSPLHF; DNA: TGCGCCAGCAGCTTGGCCGGGCAGAAGAATTCACCCCTCCACTTT; size: .; J: TRBJ1-6; D: .; V: TRBV5-1